The rows below give T cell receptor beta chains drawn from one sample of a study of CD8+CD57+ T cells in acquired aplastic anemia. TCRdb passed the reads through MiXCR, listing each CDR3 protein once. This sample yields about 250,000 distinct CDR3 sequences, of which more than 45% are seen a single time; 7.8% belongs to the top ten. The specimen was sorted CD4+, CD8+, or CD8+CD57+ T cells (not recorded which) from PBMCs. These receptors were collected from a human donor with aplastic anemia. Each CDR3 is given with its conserved first and last residue. D genes are given only for firm matches. Size is stated for part of the rows, as once, few or many counts, or as a class when the clone is expanded.

many,-,TRBJ2-7,TRBV24-1,TGTGCCACCAGTGATTCTCACAGGGTGGGTCCCTACGAGCAGTACTTC,CATSDSHRVGPYEQYF
-,TRBD2,TRBJ2-3,TRBV7-8,TGTGCCAGCAGCCTACTAGGATCGAGCGGGGGTGCAGATACGCAGTATTTT,CASSLLGSSGGADTQYF
-,TRBD2,TRBJ2-3,TRBV19,TGTGCCAGTAGTAGCTCCTCGGGACTAGCGGGACCAAAAGATACGCAGTATTTT,CASSSSSGLAGPKDTQYF
-,-,TRBJ1-2,TRBV29-1,TGCAGCGCGCTACAGGGTAGCACAGATACGCAGTATGGCTACACCTTC,CSALQGSTDTQYGYTF
many,-,TRBJ2-1,TRBV9,TGTGCCAGCGGCCTGGGCCAGCGCAATGAGCAGTTCTTC,CASGLGQRNEQFF
-,TRBD2,TRBJ2-7,TRBV6-1,TGTGCCAGCAGTGAACATGGCGGGGGCTACGAGCAGTACTTC,CASSEHGGGYEQYF
few,-,TRBJ2-7,TRBV2,TGTGCCAGCTTCAATATGGACGGGAAAATCTACAAGCAGTACTTC,CASFNMDGKIYKQYF
-,-,TRBJ2-1,TRBV12-3/TRBV12-4,TGTGCCAGCAGTTTAGCGATAAGTGGAGCCTACAATGAGCAGTTCTTC,CASSLAISGAYNEQFF
many,-,TRBJ2-5,TRBV19,TGTGCCAGTAGTATCTACATCCAAGAGACCCAGTACTTC,CASSIYIQETQYF
many,-,TRBJ1-1,TRBV4-2,TGTGCCAGCAGACCTCACGCCTGGGGGCGAGACACTGAAGCTTTCTTT,CASRPHAWGRDTEAFF
few,TRBD1,TRBJ2-3,TRBV27,TGTGCCAGCAGTGACAGGGGTTTGGATACGCAGTATTTT,CASSDRGLDTQYF
many,TRBD1,TRBJ2-2,TRBV14,TGTGCCAGCACCGGGACAGTGAACACCGGGGAGCTGTTTTTT,CASTGTVNTGELFF
once,-,TRBJ2-7,TRBV7-9,TGTGCCAGCAGCGGAGGGGCGGTTTACTACGAGCAGTACTTC,CASSGGAVYYEQYF
-,-,TRBJ1-3,TRBV27,TGTGCCAGCGCTCCTTTGGGGTCTGGGGGAAACACCATATATTTT,CASAPLGSGGNTIYF
-,-,TRBJ2-3,TRBV2,TGTGCCAGCAGGTGGGGGGCGCCTACCGGAGATACGCAGTATTTT,CASRWGAPTGDTQYF
once,-,TRBJ2-1,TRBV20-1,TGCAGTGCTAGAGGTGCCAGCAGTTTGAACAGCTACAATGAGCAGTTCTTC,CSARGASSLNSYNEQFF
-,TRBD1,TRBJ1-3,TRBV7-2,TGTGCCAGCAGGAATCCGGGGACAGGGGTAGGAAACACCATATATTTT,CASRNPGTGVGNTIYF
-,-,TRBJ2-3,TRBV7-9,TGTGCCAGCAGCTTAGCTGGGGGTTTCTTGGGCACAGATACGCAGTATTTT,CASSLAGGFLGTDTQYF
many,-,TRBJ2-1,TRBV7-3,TGTGCCAGCAGCTTAACCCCACAGGTTGGGTACCATGAGCAGTTCTTC,CASSLTPQVGYHEQFF
few,TRBD1,TRBJ1-4,TRBV3-1,TGTGCCAGCAGCCCAGGGACAGGACAAGAAAAACTGTTTTTT,CASSPGTGQEKLFF
many,TRBD2,TRBJ2-1,TRBV6-4,TGTGCCAGCAGTGACCTAGCGGGATATGAGCAGTTCTTC,CASSDLAGYEQFF
-,-,TRBJ2-5,TRBV20-1,TGCAGTGCTAGACGGGACATGGTGGAGGAGACCCAGTACTTC,CSARRDMVEETQYF
many,-,TRBJ2-7,TRBV4-1,TGCGCCAGCAGCCTCGGGGATACCTACGAGCAGTACTTC,CASSLGDTYEQYF
many,-,TRBJ2-3,TRBV5-1,TGCGCCAGCAGCTTGGTTAGTCCAGATACGCAGTATTTT,CASSLVSPDTQYF
-,-,TRBJ1-2,TRBV5-5,TGTGCCAGCAGCTCACGGGGGATCTATGGCTACACCTTC,CASSSRGIYGYTF
-,-,TRBJ2-7,TRBV12-5,TGTGCTAGTACCCAGGGCTCTAGAGAGCAGTACTTC,CASTQGSREQYF
-,-,TRBJ1-2,TRBV29-1,TGCAGCGCCCCCCAAACCCGACGGGACCCCTATGGCTACACCTTC,CSAPQTRRDPYGYTF
-,-,TRBJ2-1,TRBV4-3,TGCGCCAGCAGCCAAGAGTTCTTTGACAAGCTTTCCTACAATGAGCAGTTCTTC,CASSQEFFDKLSYNEQFF